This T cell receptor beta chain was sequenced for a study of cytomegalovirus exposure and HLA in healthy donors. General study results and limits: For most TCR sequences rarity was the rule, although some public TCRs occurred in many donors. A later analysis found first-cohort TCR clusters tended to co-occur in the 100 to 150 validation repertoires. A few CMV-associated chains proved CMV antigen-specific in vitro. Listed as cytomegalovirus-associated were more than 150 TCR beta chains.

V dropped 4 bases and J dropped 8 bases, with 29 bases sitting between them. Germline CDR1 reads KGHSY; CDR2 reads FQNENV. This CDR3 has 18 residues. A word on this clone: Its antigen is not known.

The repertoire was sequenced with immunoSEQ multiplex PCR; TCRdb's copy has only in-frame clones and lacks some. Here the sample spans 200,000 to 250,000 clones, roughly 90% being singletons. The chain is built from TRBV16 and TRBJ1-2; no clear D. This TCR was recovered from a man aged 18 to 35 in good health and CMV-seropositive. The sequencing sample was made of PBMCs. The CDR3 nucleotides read TGTGCCAGCAGCCCAGCGGCCCCCGCGGTAGATCCGGGATGGGGCTACACCTTC. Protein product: CASSPAAPAVDPGWGYTF.